This is a list of T cell receptor beta chains from one sample in a study of T cells in Graves' hyperthyroidism and ophthalmopathy. TCRdb processed the multiplex PCR reads anew with MiXCR; each CDR3 protein has one entry. This table has about 420,000 distinct CDR3 sequences, 15% to 17% appearing once. Sequencing input: blood. The receptors derive from a woman aged 18 to 35 with Graves' hyperthyroidism. Each CDR3 is given with its conserved first and last residue. The D gene is left open where the match is weak. Where a row states a size, it is once, few, many or the class of an expanded clone; other rows omit it.

clone size: many; J gene: TRBJ2-1; V gene: TRBV2; CDR3 length: 13; D gene: TRBD2; CDR3 DNA: TGTGCCAGCATCGACGCGGGAGGCAGTGAGCAGTTCTTC; CDR3 protein: CASIDAGGSEQFF
clone size: many; J gene: TRBJ2-7; V gene: TRBV7-9; CDR3 length: 14; D gene: NA; CDR3 DNA: TGTGCCAGCAGCACCTCAGTAGCTACAGTCGAGCAGTACTTC; CDR3 protein: CASSTSVATVEQYF
clone size: many; J gene: TRBJ2-1; V gene: TRBV11-2; CDR3 length: 16; D gene: TRBD2; CDR3 DNA: TGTGCCAGCAGCCTCTACCGGGGGGGGGCCTACAATGAGCAGTTCTTC; CDR3 protein: CASSLYRGGAYNEQFF
clone size: NA; J gene: TRBJ1-4; V gene: TRBV11-1; CDR3 length: 16; D gene: TRBD1; CDR3 DNA: TGTGCCAGCAGCGACCAAGAGGGACAGGGGAATGAAAAACTGTTTTTT; CDR3 protein: CASSDQEGQGNEKLFF
clone size: NA; J gene: TRBJ2-2; V gene: TRBV5-1; CDR3 length: 14; D gene: NA; CDR3 DNA: TGCGCCAGCAGCTCTCAGGGTGACACCGGGGAGCTGTTTTTT; CDR3 protein: CASSSQGDTGELFF
clone size: many; J gene: TRBJ2-3; V gene: TRBV3-1; CDR3 length: 13; D gene: NA; CDR3 DNA: TGTGCCAGCAGCCCCGGGGCAGCGGGTGGTACGTATTTT; CDR3 protein: CASSPGAAGGTYF
clone size: many; J gene: TRBJ2-7; V gene: TRBV7-2; CDR3 length: 12; D gene: NA; CDR3 DNA: TGTGCCAGCAGGGAGTACACCTACGAGCAGTACTTC; CDR3 protein: CASREYTYEQYF
clone size: many; J gene: TRBJ2-6; V gene: TRBV6-1; CDR3 length: 17; D gene: NA; CDR3 DNA: TGTGCCAGCACAGTTACATTGAGGCGCTCTGGGGCCAACGTCCTGACTTTC; CDR3 protein: CASTVTLRRSGANVLTF
clone size: many; J gene: TRBJ2-7; V gene: TRBV6-1; CDR3 length: 17; D gene: NA; CDR3 DNA: TGTGCCAGCAGGCAACCGTCAGGGGAACTTATTCCCTACGAGCAGTACTTC; CDR3 protein: CASRQPSGELIPYEQYF
clone size: many; J gene: TRBJ2-2; V gene: TRBV27; CDR3 length: 16; D gene: NA; CDR3 DNA: TGTGCCAGCAGCCCAGGGGTGCGATCGAACACCGGGGAGCTGTTTTTT; CDR3 protein: CASSPGVRSNTGELFF
clone size: NA; J gene: TRBJ2-1; V gene: TRBV6-6; CDR3 length: 16; D gene: TRBD2; CDR3 DNA: TGTGCCAGCAGTTACTCGACGAGCGGGATCTACAATGAGCAGTTCTTC; CDR3 protein: CASSYSTSGIYNEQFF
clone size: many; J gene: TRBJ1-1; V gene: TRBV20-1; CDR3 length: 13; D gene: NA; CDR3 DNA: TGCAGTGCTAGAGAAGCCGGGAACACTGAAGCTTTCTTT; CDR3 protein: CSAREAGNTEAFF
clone size: many; J gene: TRBJ1-5; V gene: TRBV7-3; CDR3 length: 19; D gene: TRBD1; CDR3 DNA: TGTGCCAGCAGTAAAACAGGGGGCAAAACCCCTCTATCAACCCCAGCCCAGCATTTT; CDR3 protein: CASSKTGGKTPLSTPAQHF
clone size: many; J gene: TRBJ2-5; V gene: TRBV6-1; CDR3 length: 14; D gene: NA; CDR3 DNA: TGTGCCAGCAGTGAAGCTGGGGGCGCGCAGACCCAGTACTTC; CDR3 protein: CASSEAGGAQTQYF
clone size: many; J gene: TRBJ1-2; V gene: TRBV10-3; CDR3 length: 15; D gene: NA; CDR3 DNA: TGTGCCATCAGTGATGGGACGTCCGTAAACTATGGCTACACCTTC; CDR3 protein: CAISDGTSVNYGYTF
clone size: many; J gene: TRBJ2-1; V gene: TRBV28; CDR3 length: 15; D gene: TRBD2; CDR3 DNA: TGTGCCAGCAGTTTTGCTAGCGGGGCCTACAATGAGCAGTTCTTC; CDR3 protein: CASSFASGAYNEQFF
clone size: NA; J gene: TRBJ2-3; V gene: TRBV6-1; CDR3 length: 13; D gene: NA; CDR3 DNA: TGTGCCAGCAGAGGGGGTTCGGCAGATACGCAGTATTTT; CDR3 protein: CASRGGSADTQYF
clone size: many; J gene: TRBJ1-5; V gene: TRBV12-3/TRBV12-4; CDR3 length: 13; D gene: NA; CDR3 DNA: TGTGCCAGCAGCCACGATAGGAGTCAGCCCCAGCATTTT; CDR3 protein: CASSHDRSQPQHF
clone size: few; J gene: TRBJ2-6; V gene: TRBV24-1; CDR3 length: 13; D gene: NA; CDR3 DNA: TGTGCCACCAGTTTCTCTGGGGCCAACGTCCTGACTTTC; CDR3 protein: CATSFSGANVLTF
clone size: NA; J gene: TRBJ1-1; V gene: TRBV20-1; CDR3 length: 15; D gene: NA; CDR3 DNA: TGCAGTGCTAGCCTGCTGGCGGGCCCGAACACTGAAGCTTTCTTT; CDR3 protein: CSASLLAGPNTEAFF
clone size: many; J gene: TRBJ2-3; V gene: TRBV7-2; CDR3 length: 13; D gene: TRBD2; CDR3 DNA: TGTGCCAGCAGCTGGGGACTAGCGGATACGCAGTATTTT; CDR3 protein: CASSWGLADTQYF
clone size: few; J gene: TRBJ1-2; V gene: TRBV4-1; CDR3 length: 15; D gene: NA; CDR3 DNA: TGCGCCAGCAGCCAAGTGTTTGCAGGGTCCTATGGCTACACCTTC; CDR3 protein: CASSQVFAGSYGYTF
clone size: NA; J gene: TRBJ2-7; V gene: TRBV6-2/TRBV6-3; CDR3 length: 15; D gene: TRBD2; CDR3 DNA: TGTGCCAGCAGCCGCATCGCTAGCGGCACCTACGAGCAGTACTTC; CDR3 protein: CASSRIASGTYEQYF
clone size: many; J gene: TRBJ2-3; V gene: TRBV6-2/TRBV6-3; CDR3 length: 18; D gene: TRBD2; CDR3 DNA: TGTGCCAGCAGTTACGAGGTTGGGTGGCGGGGGACCACAGATACGCAGTATTTT; CDR3 protein: CASSYEVGWRGTTDTQYF
clone size: many; J gene: TRBJ2-1; V gene: TRBV9; CDR3 length: 15; D gene: TRBD2; CDR3 DNA: TGTGCCAGCAGCGCCACCGGGACTACCTACAATGAGCAGTTCTTC; CDR3 protein: CASSATGTTYNEQFF
clone size: many; J gene: TRBJ1-3; V gene: TRBV2; CDR3 length: 13; D gene: TRBD1; CDR3 DNA: TGTGCCAGAGACAGGGGGCCGGGAAACACCATATATTTT; CDR3 protein: CARDRGPGNTIYF
clone size: many; J gene: TRBJ2-5; V gene: TRBV12-3/TRBV12-4; CDR3 length: 10; D gene: NA; CDR3 DNA: TGTGCCAGCAGTTTAGAGACCCAGTACTTC; CDR3 protein: CASSLETQYF
clone size: few; J gene: TRBJ2-7; V gene: TRBV6-1; CDR3 length: 16; D gene: TRBD1; CDR3 DNA: TGTGCCAGCAGTCCACGGGGACAGGGGGCGCGTTACGAGCAGTACTTC; CDR3 protein: CASSPRGQGARYEQYF
clone size: NA; J gene: TRBJ1-2; V gene: TRBV11-2; CDR3 length: 12; D gene: NA; CDR3 DNA: TGTGCCAGCAGCCTTTCGGGATCTGGCTACACCTTC; CDR3 protein: CASSLSGSGYTF
clone size: many; J gene: TRBJ2-7; V gene: TRBV28; CDR3 length: 12; D gene: NA; CDR3 DNA: TGTGCCAGCAGTTTGCAGGGCCCCGAGCAGTACTTC; CDR3 protein: CASSLQGPEQYF
clone size: many; J gene: TRBJ2-3; V gene: TRBV19; CDR3 length: 15; D gene: TRBD2; CDR3 DNA: TGTGCCAGTAGTTCGCGTAGCGGGACGAGAGATACGCAGTATTTT; CDR3 protein: CASSSRSGTRDTQYF
clone size: many; J gene: TRBJ1-4; V gene: TRBV12-3/TRBV12-4; CDR3 length: 14; D gene: NA; CDR3 DNA: TGTGCCAGCAGAACCCGGCCCCTCGGAGGCAAACTGTTTTTT; CDR3 protein: CASRTRPLGGKLFF
clone size: NA; J gene: TRBJ2-3; V gene: TRBV7-9; CDR3 length: 14; D gene: TRBD1; CDR3 DNA: TGTGCCAGCATCCCGAGGGGGCACCCAGATACGCAGTATTTT; CDR3 protein: CASIPRGHPDTQYF
clone size: NA; J gene: TRBJ2-1; V gene: TRBV7-2; CDR3 length: 17; D gene: TRBD2; CDR3 DNA: TGTGCCAGCAGCTCCAAGACTAGCGGGAGGAAGTACAATGAGCAGTTCTTC; CDR3 protein: CASSSKTSGRKYNEQFF
clone size: NA; J gene: TRBJ1-5; V gene: TRBV6-1; CDR3 length: 14; D gene: TRBD1; CDR3 DNA: TGTGCCAGCAGTGAAGGGACAGGAGATCAGCCCCAGCATTTT; CDR3 protein: CASSEGTGDQPQHF
clone size: many; J gene: TRBJ1-5; V gene: TRBV5-8; CDR3 length: 13; D gene: NA; CDR3 DNA: TGTGCCAGCAGGGGGTATAGCAATCAGCCCCAGCATTTT; CDR3 protein: CASRGYSNQPQHF
clone size: many; J gene: TRBJ2-7; V gene: TRBV10-3; CDR3 length: 16; D gene: TRBD2; CDR3 DNA: TGTGCCATCAGTGAGGGGACTAGCGGGAGCCTTTACGAGCAGTACTTC; CDR3 protein: CAISEGTSGSLYEQYF
clone size: many; J gene: TRBJ2-7; V gene: TRBV5-6; CDR3 length: 14; D gene: NA; CDR3 DNA: TGTGCCAGCAGCCCCGGTTCGCAGCCCTACGAGCAGTACTTC; CDR3 protein: CASSPGSQPYEQYF
clone size: many; J gene: TRBJ1-1; V gene: TRBV20-1; CDR3 length: 17; D gene: NA; CDR3 DNA: TGCAGTGCTCCTCAACCGTTTAGGGGGACTACAAACACTGAAGCTTTCTTT; CDR3 protein: CSAPQPFRGTTNTEAFF
clone size: many; J gene: TRBJ2-7; V gene: TRBV29-1; CDR3 length: 15; D gene: NA; CDR3 DNA: TGCAGCGTTGAAGGGGCGGGGATCTTCTCCTACGAGCAGTACTTC; CDR3 protein: CSVEGAGIFSYEQYF
clone size: many; J gene: TRBJ1-1; V gene: TRBV10-2; CDR3 length: 15; D gene: NA; CDR3 DNA: TGCGCCAGCAGCCGAGCAGGGGCCTCGAACACTGAAGCTTTCTTT; CDR3 protein: CASSRAGASNTEAFF
clone size: NA; J gene: TRBJ1-2; V gene: TRBV7-2; CDR3 length: 12; D gene: NA; CDR3 DNA: TGTGCCAGCAGCAAAGACCTTAATGGCTACACCTTC; CDR3 protein: CASSKDLNGYTF
clone size: many; J gene: TRBJ1-1; V gene: TRBV6-6; CDR3 length: 15; D gene: NA; CDR3 DNA: TGTGCCAGCAGTTACATTGGGAGCAGGAGAACTGAAGCTTTCTTT; CDR3 protein: CASSYIGSRRTEAFF